This T cell receptor (beta chain) was identified in a study of cytotoxic CD8 clonotypes in ibrutinib-treated CLL. Whole-study results and caveats: At progression, clonality fell back toward baseline after rising at ibrutinib response. Sampling of sustained-remission and progressing patients occurred at differing times.

Looked up from germline, CDR1 is SGHAT and CDR2 is FQDESV (reference sequence). The junction had 10 bases not matched to a gene; V was cut back by 5 bases and J by 0 bases. This CDR3 is 17 amino acids long. In regard to this clone: The antigen is not known.

TCRdb's table, derived via immunoSEQ multiplex PCR, lists solely in-frame clones and lacks some. The profile covers about 150,000 clones, with 60% to 85% appearing a single time and just over 5% taken by the ten largest. Sequenced material: PBMCs, taken after 24 months of ibrutinib treatment. The chain couples TRBV11-1 to TRBJ2-3, with 8 bases lining up with TRBD2. The sequence came from a human donor with chronic lymphocytic leukemia. CDR3 coding DNA: TGTGCCAGCAGCCCCCGGGGGGGGGATCCTAGCACAGATACGCAGTATTTT. It specifies CASSPRGGDPSTDTQYF.